This T cell receptor beta chain stems from a study of T cells in Graves' hyperthyroidism and ophthalmopathy. The CDR3 is 15 amino acids. The germline gives CDR1 MNHEY, CDR2 SVGEGT. V lost 2 bases to trimming and J lost 5 bases, with 15 bases between them. Regions amplified from RNA transcripts were the TCR beta CDR3 regions. The primer set for the first-round RT-PCR of the TCR CDR3 was HTBI. TCRdb re-analysed the multiplex PCR reads in MiXCR, keeping a single row per CDR3 protein. The data contain over 500,000 distinct CDR3 sequences, 15% to 20% of them singletons. This clonotype was recorded many times.

The TCR comes from a woman in her thirties with Graves' ophthalmopathy. The material sequenced was blood. The V call is TRBV6-2 or TRBV6-3, the J call TRBJ1-2, with D perhaps matching TRBD1 (5 bases). The CDR3 region is CASSYEEWGLYGYTF. CDR3 in DNA: TGTGCCAGCAGTTACGAGGAATGGGGGTTGTATGGCTACACCTTC.